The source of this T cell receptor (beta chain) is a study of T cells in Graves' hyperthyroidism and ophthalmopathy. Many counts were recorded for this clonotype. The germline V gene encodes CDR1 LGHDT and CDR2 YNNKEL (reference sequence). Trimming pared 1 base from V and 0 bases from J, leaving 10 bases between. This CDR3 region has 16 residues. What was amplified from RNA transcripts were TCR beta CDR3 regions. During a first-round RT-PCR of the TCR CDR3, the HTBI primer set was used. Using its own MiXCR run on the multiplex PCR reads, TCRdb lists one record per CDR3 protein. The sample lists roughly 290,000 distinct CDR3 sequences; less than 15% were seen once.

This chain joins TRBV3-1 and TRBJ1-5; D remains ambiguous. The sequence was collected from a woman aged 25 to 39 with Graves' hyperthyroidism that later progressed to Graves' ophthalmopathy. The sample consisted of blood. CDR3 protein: CASSQAPTGSNQPQHF. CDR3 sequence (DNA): TGTGCCAGCAGCCAAGCCCCAACGGGTAGCAATCAGCCCCAGCATTTT.